Given below is one T cell receptor (beta chain) in context. The entry originates in a study of blood T cell repertoires in COVID-19. The CDR3 spans 15 residues. Trimming left V 0 bases short and J 1 base short, with 7 bases between. Germline loops: CDR1 LGHNA, CDR2 YNFKEQ. Assay used: immunoSEQ multiplex PCR; TCRdb lists only in-frame clones, some missing. The sample holds under 200,000 clones, about 93% seen once. The clonotype comes from a middle-aged man with acute or convalescent COVID-19. The sample was peripheral blood. J is TRBJ1-5 and V is TRBV4-2; TRBD1 is a possible D gene (6 bases). CDR3 in DNA: TGTGCCAGCAGCCAAGATAGGGGGAGCAATCAGCCCCAGCATTTT. Its protein product is CASSQDRGSNQPQHF.